This TCR beta chain was retrieved from a study of cytomegalovirus exposure and HLA in healthy donors. 60 Vbeta and 13 Jbeta primers were used in PCR. Sequenced by immunoSEQ multiplex PCR; TCRdb stores in-frame clones only, minus some. There are some 150,000 clones in the sample; roughly 76% occur only once, and roughly 4.9% lies in the top ten. Study findings and constraints: Reportedly, a later analysis found an Asian-associated ancestry cluster had fewer N-insertions than the approximately 670-donor mean. Analysis performed later showed TCR beta chains linked to HLA being more clonally expanded than equally common others. Most TCR sequences were rare, but some public TCRs occurred in many donors. Earlier findings revealed that most TCR beta V segments proved productive either about 87% or about 30% of the time.

As to this clone: Its target is unknown.

Source material: PBMCs. The clonotype originates from a woman aged 18-29 years in good health and CMV-seropositive.

The CDR3 region has the DNA TGTGCCAGTAGGGACAGGGGTAAGAATTCACCCCTCCACTTT. Translating it yields CASRDRGKNSPLHF. This chain links TRBV19 with TRBJ1-6; TRBD1 matches at 9 bases. The length of the CDR3 is 14 residues. V shed 6 bases, J shed 7 bases, and the junction held 4 bases outside the gene matches. Germline lookup yields CDR1 LNHDA and CDR2 SQIVND (reference sequence).